The 7 T cell receptor beta chains below were found in one sample sequenced in a study of T cell responses to AZD1222 COVID-19 vaccine (dated by TCRdb to the early 2020s). The time point label corresponds to: baseline before first vaccination. The protocol used for the library was the immunoSEQ multiplex PCR assay. TCRdb provides this immuneACCESS table in a form limited to in-frame rearrangements. Some clones are lacking; in checked studies, under half of them reflect an unresolved V gene, and why the rest are absent is not known. The sample includes 100,000 to 150,000 clones, with over 80% observed a single time. The ten largest account for around 0.96% of the sample. Sample: peripheral blood, taken on day 0 of AZD1222 vaccination. Receptors originate from an adult in good health.

The rearrangement links TRBV11-1 to TRBJ1-2, with D uncertain. V was cut by 7 bases and J by 6 bases, with 18 bases left in between. This CDR3 spans 14 amino acids. Germline CDR1 SGHAT, CDR2 FQDESV (reference sequence). In DNA form, the CDR3 reads TGTGCCAGCAACCCGCTTCGGGGTTCGAATGGCTACACCTTC. This translates into CASNPLRGSNGYTF.

J is TRBJ2-7 and V is TRBV5-6; TRBD1 matches 12 bases. V lost 4 bases to trimming and J lost 5 bases; unmatched junction nucleotides: 4. The V gene's germline CDR1 is SGHDT and CDR2 YYEEEE. CDR3 length: 14 amino acids. Here the CDR3 reads CASSTGTGGNEQYF. As DNA, the CDR3 is TGTGCCAGCAGCACAGGGACAGGGGGCAACGAGCAGTACTTC.

The chain has TRBV5-1 and TRBJ2-5, with TRBD2 identical over 9 bases. In germline, CDR1 is SGHRS, CDR2 YFSETQ. V lost 0 bases, J lost 4 bases, and 4 bases stayed unmatched. The CDR3 is 15 residues long. CDR3 nucleotide sequence: TGCGCCAGCAGCTTGGCTGGCGGGAGGGCAGAGACCCAGTACTTC. It is translated as CASSLAGGRAETQYF.

V is TRBV6-5 and J is TRBJ1-5; D is ambiguous. Germline V gene lookup returns CDR1 MNHEY and CDR2 SVGAGI. V was cut by 0 bases and J by 0 bases, with 6 bases left in between. The CDR3 runs to 15 residues. The CDR3 DNA follows: TGTGCCAGCAGTTACTCGGCGTATAGCAATCAGCCCCAGCATTTT. This sequence encodes CASSYSAYSNQPQHF.

This chain joins TRBV6-5 and TRBJ2-6; TRBD1 matches 7 bases. Germline CDR1 MNHEY, CDR2 SVGAGI. This CDR3 has 15 amino acids. V dropped 6 bases and J dropped 4; count of bases not matched to a gene: 6. CDR3: CASRRTGGGANVLTF. Here the CDR3 DNA reads TGTGCCAGCAGGAGGACAGGCGGCGGGGCCAACGTCCTGACTTTC.

The chain is built from TRBV28 and TRBJ2-4, with D perhaps matching TRBD1 (6 bases). The CDR3 sequence is 12 residues long. Germline V gene sequence: CDR1 MDHEN, CDR2 SYDVKM. Between the trimmed V and J ends, which lost 8 bases and 8 bases, there was a span of 13 bases. The CDR3 DNA sequence: TGTGCCAGCGAACGATCAGGGGACATTCAGTACTTC. Its translation: CASERSGDIQYF. Based on the CDR3 plus reference TRBV28 and TRBJ2-4, the full variable domain is DVKVTQSSRYLVKRTGEKVFLECVQDMDHENMFWYRQDPGLGLRLIYFSYDVKMKEKGDIPEGYSVSREKKERFSLILESASTNQTSMYLCASERSGDIQYFGAGTRLSVL.

The CDR3 loop reads CASSAQTSMKTQYF. Written as DNA, the CDR3 is TGTGCCAGCAGCGCGCAGACTAGCATGAAGACCCAGTACTTC. This rearrangement joins TRBV5-6 to TRBJ2-5; 7 bases are shared with TRBD2. CDR1 is SGHDT, CDR2 YYEEEE, per germline. Trimming cost V 4 bases and J 6 bases; bases outside gene matches: 9. There are 14 residues in the CDR3.